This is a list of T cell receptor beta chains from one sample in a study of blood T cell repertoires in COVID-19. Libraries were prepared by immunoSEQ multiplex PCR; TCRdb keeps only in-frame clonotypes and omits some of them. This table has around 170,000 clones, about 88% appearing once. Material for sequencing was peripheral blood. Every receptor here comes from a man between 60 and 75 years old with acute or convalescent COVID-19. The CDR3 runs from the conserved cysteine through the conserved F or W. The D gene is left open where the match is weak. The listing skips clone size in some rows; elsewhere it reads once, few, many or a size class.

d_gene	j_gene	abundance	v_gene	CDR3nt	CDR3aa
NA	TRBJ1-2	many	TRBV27	TGTGCCAGCAGTGCCCGGACAGACCACTATGGCTACACCTTC	CASSARTDHYGYTF
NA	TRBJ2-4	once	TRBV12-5	TGTGCTAGTGGTTCCGGGTTAGCCAAAAACATTCAGTACTTC	CASGSGLAKNIQYF
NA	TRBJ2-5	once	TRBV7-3	TGTGCCAGCAGCTTAAGGGCAGGTGTAGGGACCCAGTACTTC	CASSLRAGVGTQYF
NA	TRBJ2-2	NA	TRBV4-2	TGTGCCAGCAGCCAAGAACCGCGCACCGGGGAGCTGTTTTTT	CASSQEPRTGELFF
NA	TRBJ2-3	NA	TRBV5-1	TGCGCCAGCAGGGGTTTAGGGACTCCCACAGATACGCAGTATTTT	CASRGLGTPTDTQYF
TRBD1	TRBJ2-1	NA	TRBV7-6	TGTGCCAGCAGCAGAACCGGGACAGGGGACAATGAGCAGTTCTTC	CASSRTGTGDNEQFF
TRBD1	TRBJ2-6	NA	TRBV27	TGTGCCAGCAGTACTCCGGGACAGGGGTCCTCTGGGGCCAACGTCCTGACTTTC	CASSTPGQGSSGANVLTF
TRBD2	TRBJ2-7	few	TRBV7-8	TGTGCCAGCACCCCTGGCGGCGGGAGGGTCTACGAGCAGTACTTC	CASTPGGGRVYEQYF
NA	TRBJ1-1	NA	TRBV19	TGTGCCAGTAGTACAGGGCTCACTGAAGCTTTCTTT	CASSTGLTEAFF
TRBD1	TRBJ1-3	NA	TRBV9	TGTGCCAGCAGCGTAGGGGGACAGGGGGCCTCTGGAAACACCATATATTTT	CASSVGGQGASGNTIYF
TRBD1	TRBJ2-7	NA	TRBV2	TGTGCCAGCAGATCGCAGGGGGCGGGCTACGAGCAGTACTTC	CASRSQGAGYEQYF
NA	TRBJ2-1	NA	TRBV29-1	TGCAGCGTTGAAGGTTTCAGGGGTTCCCGCTCCTACAATGAGCAGTTCTTC	CSVEGFRGSRSYNEQFF
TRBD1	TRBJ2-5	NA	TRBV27	TGTGCCAGCAGTCCACTTCACAGGGGGTGGGAGACCCAGTACTTC	CASSPLHRGWETQYF
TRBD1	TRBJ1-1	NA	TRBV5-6	TGTGCCAGCAGCTCCCGCGCGACAGGGTGGACTGAAGCTTTCTTT	CASSSRATGWTEAFF
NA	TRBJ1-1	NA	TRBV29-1	TGCAGCGTTGCAGGAGGGGCTGAAGCTTTCTTT	CSVAGGAEAFF
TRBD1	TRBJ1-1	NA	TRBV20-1	TGCAGTGCTAGTAGACAGGGGGTGGACACTGAAGCTTTCTTT	CSASRQGVDTEAFF
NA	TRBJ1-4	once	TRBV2	TGTGCCAGCAGTCTGGGACATAAGGGTGAAAAACTGTTTTTT	CASSLGHKGEKLFF
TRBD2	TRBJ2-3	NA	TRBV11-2	TGTGCCAGCAGCGCGAGCGGGAGGACCACAGATACGCAGTATTTT	CASSASGRTTDTQYF
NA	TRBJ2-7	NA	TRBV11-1	TGTGCCAGCAGCCCCGCTAGGGGCCCCTACGTCGAGCAGTACTTC	CASSPARGPYVEQYF
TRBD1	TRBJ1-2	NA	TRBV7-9	TGTGCCAGCAGCTTTGGCCAAGGACAGGGCGATGGCTACACCTTC	CASSFGQGQGDGYTF
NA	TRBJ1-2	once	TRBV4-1	TGCGCCAGCAGCCAAGAAGGGGGGGGTAATACTAACTATGGCTACACCTTC	CASSQEGGGNTNYGYTF
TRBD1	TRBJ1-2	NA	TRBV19	TGTGCCAGTAGCAGGACAGGGGGATCGGCTAACTATGGCTACACCTTC	CASSRTGGSANYGYTF
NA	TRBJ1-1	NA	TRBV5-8	TGTGCCAGCAGCGTTAGAGGAGGCGTAGCTTTCTTT	CASSVRGGVAFF
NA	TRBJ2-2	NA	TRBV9	TGTGCCAGCAGCGTATTGTCGGCCGGGGAGCTGTTTTTT	CASSVLSAGELFF
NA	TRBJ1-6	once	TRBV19	TGTGCCAGTACCCAGGGTTTCTCCTATAATTCACCCCTCCACTTT	CASTQGFSYNSPLHF